The 9 T cell receptor beta chains reported below all come from one sample, sequenced in a study of T cell repertoires in cytomegalovirus infection. Each CDR3 protein is one row after TCRdb ran MiXCR on the reads. This sample has almost 550,000 distinct CDR3 sequences, with 15% to 20% found just once. Sequenced: CD8+ T cells from PBMCs. These receptors came from a human donor in good health (CMV status not recorded). Some clones in this sample may be carry-over from other donors' samples.

This clonotype was counted only a few times. This chain joins TRBV5-1 and TRBJ1-2; 8 bases agree with TRBD1. Germline V lookup: CDR1 SGHRS, CDR2 YFSETQ. The CDR3 consists of 16 residues. V shed 4 bases and J 2 bases; nucleotides not matched to a gene: 10. The CDR3 protein is CASSPPGQVRNYGYTF. CDR3 sequence (DNA): TGCGCCAGCAGCCCGCCGGGACAGGTCAGGAACTATGGCTACACCTTC. The full variable domain, rest sourced from reference TRBV5-1 and TRBJ1-2, is KAGVTQTPRYLIKTRGQQVTLSCSPISGHRSVSWYQQTPGQGLQFLFEYFSETQRNKGNFPGRFSGRQFSNSRSEMNVSTLELGDSALYLCASSPPGQVRNYGYTFGSGTRLTVV.

This clonotype was detected many times. The rearrangement joins TRBV2 to TRBJ2-1; TRBD2 aligns across 12 bases. V was clipped by 6 bases and J by 2 bases; unmatched bases: 5. Per germline, CDR1 SNHLY and CDR2 FYNNEI. The CDR3 spans 16 residues. CDR3 sequence reads: CASSDPSGRAYNEQFF. The CDR3 coding sequence is TGTGCCAGCAGCGACCCTAGCGGGAGGGCCTACAATGAGCAGTTCTTC.

This clonotype was counted at least ten times. The chain links TRBV7-6 to TRBJ2-5; 10 bases align to TRBD1. The length of the CDR3 is 16 residues. With V trimmed by 5 bases and J by 5 bases, 11 bases remained unmatched. Germline CDR1 reads SGHVS; CDR2 reads FNYEAQ. CDR3 region: CASSGRTGGSGETQYF. The CDR3 nucleotides are TGTGCCAGCAGCGGTCGGACAGGGGGGTCGGGGGAGACCCAGTACTTC.

This clonotype was counted at least ten times. The CDR3 is CASSFDSRGGGTGELFF. The CDR3 DNA reads as TGTGCCAGCAGTTTTGACAGTAGGGGCGGCGGCACCGGGGAGCTGTTTTTT. This chain uses TRBV5-8 with TRBJ2-2, with D perhaps matching TRBD1 (5 bases). CDR1 and CDR2 (germline): SGHTS, YDEGEE. This CDR3 is built from 17 residues. The germline V and J ends were trimmed by 5 bases and 4 bases, with 21 bases remaining between them.

This clonotype was seen ten or more times. V gene TRBV7-9 combines with J gene TRBJ2-5; weak D call: TRBD2 (6 bases). The V end lost 5 bases, the J end lost 5 bases, and 24 bases lay between the germline ends. Germline V gives CDR1 SEHNR, CDR2 FQNEAQ (reference sequence). The CDR3 extends over 17 amino acids. The CDR3 is CASSPHPGLFGGETQYF. CDR3 in DNA: TGTGCCAGCAGCCCCCACCCAGGTCTATTCGGAGGGGAGACCCAGTACTTC.

This clonotype was recorded a few times. The rearrangement uses TRBV28 and TRBJ2-7; D is perhaps TRBD1 or TRBD2 (5 bases each). Germline V gene lookup returns CDR1 MDHEN and CDR2 SYDVKM. V was cut by 5 bases and J by 0 bases, with 17 bases left in between. This CDR3 has 16 amino acids. The CDR3 bases are TGTGCCAGCAGTGGGGGAGACACCTCAAGCTCCTACGAGCAGTACTTC. Protein sequence: CASSGGDTSSSYEQYF.

This clonotype was seen more than once but under ten times. V and J are TRBV5-4 and TRBJ2-7, with 10 positions matching TRBD2. The CDR3 has 16 amino acids. The J segment lost 1 base and the V segment lost 3 bases, leaving 7 bases of the junction unmatched. CDR1 and CDR2 (germline): SGHNT, YYREEE (reference sequence). CDR3 in DNA: TGTGCCAGCAGCTACGCTAGCGGGAGTCAGTCCTACGAGCAGTACTTC. Translating it yields CASSYASGSQSYEQYF.

Of note for this clonotype: Given a much more abundant clone one base away, this may be a read error. The J gene is TRBJ1-4, the V gene TRBV27, with TRBD1 as a possible D gene (5 bases). Per germline, CDR1 MNHEY and CDR2 SMNVEV (reference sequence). Trimming removed 3 bases from V and 4 bases from J, with 15 bases in between. The CDR3 runs to 16 residues. The CDR3 reads CASSFSPGLRNEKLFF. Here the CDR3 DNA reads TGTGCCAGCAGTTTCAGTCCGGGACTGCGTAATGAAAAACTGTTTTTT. The whole variable domain, remainder taken from reference TRBV27 and TRBJ1-4, is EAQVTQNPRYLITVTGKKLTVTCSQNMNHEYMSWYRQDPGLGLRQIYYSMNVEVTDKGDVPEGYKVSRKEKRNFPLILESPSPNQTSLYFCASSFSPGLRNEKLFFGSGTQLSVL.

This clonotype has only a few counts. J is TRBJ1-1 and V is TRBV11-1; D unresolved. This CDR3 has 16 amino acids. Trimming cost V 0 bases and J 1 base, with 12 bases left between them. The germline V gene has CDR1 SGHAT and CDR2 FQDESV (reference sequence). The CDR3 DNA reads TGTGCCAGCAGCTTAGCGCCAGAGGTTACGAACACTGAAGCTTTCTTT. Its protein product is CASSLAPEVTNTEAFF.